This TCR beta chain was identified during a study of T cells after yellow fever vaccination. The wider study: It was SMART-Seq v4 Ultra Low Input that prepared the fractions with low cell numbers. Study conclusions and caveats: The secondary response showed a weaker magnitude and a faster peak, day 5 versus 15. Contaminating bulk clonotypes could be abundant in FACS-sorted repertoires.

Synthesis of TCR cDNA relied on 5'RACE template switching, which attached a universal primer site and UMIs. MiXCR, applied by TCRdb to the 5' RACE reads, yields one record per CDR3 protein. The sample holds a few hundred thousand distinct CDR3 sequences, around 3.6% seen once. In its sample, this clonotype was seen a few times. What it recognizes is unknown. Trimming cost V 5 bases and J 9 bases, with 11 bases left between them. Looked up from germline, CDR1 is SGHTA and CDR2 is FQGNSA. The CDR3 runs to 12 residues. The rearrangement joins TRBV7-2 to TRBJ2-1; TRBD2 might be the D (5 bases). The starting material was PBMCs, obtained on the day of the yellow fever booster vaccination. The receptor comes from a man in his late teens or twenties who received the YFV17D yellow fever vaccine. The CDR3 DNA follows: TGTGCCAGCAGCGGCGCCACTAGTGAGCAGTTCTTC. This codes for CASSGATSEQFF. The full variable domain, with the rest looked up from reference TRBV7-2 and TRBJ2-1, is GAGVSQSPSNKVTEKGKDVELRCDPISGHTALYWYRQSLGQGLEFLIYFQGNSAPDKSGLPSDRFSAERTGGSVSTLTIQRTQQEDSAVYLCASSGATSEQFFGPGTRLTVL.